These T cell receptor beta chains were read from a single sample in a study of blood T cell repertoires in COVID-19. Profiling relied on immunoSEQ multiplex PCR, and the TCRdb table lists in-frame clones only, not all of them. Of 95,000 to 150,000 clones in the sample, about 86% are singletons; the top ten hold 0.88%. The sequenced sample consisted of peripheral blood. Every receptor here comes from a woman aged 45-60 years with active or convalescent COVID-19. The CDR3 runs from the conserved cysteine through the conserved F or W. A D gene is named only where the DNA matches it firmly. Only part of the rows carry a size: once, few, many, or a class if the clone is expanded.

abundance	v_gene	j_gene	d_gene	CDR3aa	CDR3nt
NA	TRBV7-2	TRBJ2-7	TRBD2	CASSLSAGGSYEQYF	TGTGCCAGCAGCTTATCAGCGGGAGGCTCCTACGAGCAGTACTTC
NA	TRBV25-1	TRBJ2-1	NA	CASHPLGSSYNEQFF	TGTGCCAGCCACCCACTGGGCAGCTCCTACAATGAGCAGTTCTTC
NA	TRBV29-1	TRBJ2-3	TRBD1	CSTQRSGQGRAEYTDTQYF	TGCAGCACCCAGAGGTCCGGACAGGGGCGAGCGGAGTACACAGATACGCAGTATTTT
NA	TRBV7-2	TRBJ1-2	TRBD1	CASSFRTGDGYTF	TGTGCCAGCAGCTTCCGGACAGGGGATGGCTACACCTTC
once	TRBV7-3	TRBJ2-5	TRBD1	CASSPSGGGETQYF	TGTGCCAGCAGCCCATCAGGGGGTGGAGAGACCCAGTACTTC
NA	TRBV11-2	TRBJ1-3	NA	CASSLSRPNTIYF	TGTGCCAGCAGCTTATCGAGGCCAAACACCATATATTTT
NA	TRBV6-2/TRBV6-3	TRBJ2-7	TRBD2	CASSSLADYYEQYF	TGTGCCAGCAGTTCACTAGCGGACTACTACGAGCAGTACTTC
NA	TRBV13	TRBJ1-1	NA	CASSWPPGGEATEAFF	TGTGCCAGCAGCTGGCCCCCGGGGGGGGAGGCCACTGAAGCTTTCTTT
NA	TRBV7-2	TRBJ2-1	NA	CASSIDRDSYNEQFF	TGTGCCAGCAGCATCGACCGGGACTCGTACAATGAGCAGTTCTTC
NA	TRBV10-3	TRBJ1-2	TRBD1	CAISEEKGASYGYTF	TGTGCCATCAGTGAGGAGAAGGGGGCGAGCTATGGCTACACCTTC
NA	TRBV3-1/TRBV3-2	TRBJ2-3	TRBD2	CASSPMMLAGPPWVDTQYF	TGTGCCAGCAGCCCGATGATGCTAGCGGGACCACCGTGGGTAGATACGCAGTATTTT
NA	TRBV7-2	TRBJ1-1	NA	CASSPLGRTEAFF	TGTGCCAGCAGCCCGTTGGGCCGGACTGAAGCTTTCTTT
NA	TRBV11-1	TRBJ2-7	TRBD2	CASSLAPWVAGRVF	TGTGCCAGCAGCTTAGCGCCGTGGGTAGCGGGAAGGGTCTTC
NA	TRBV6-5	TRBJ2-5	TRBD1	CASRRDRVETQYF	TGTGCCAGCAGACGAGACAGGGTAGAGACCCAGTACTTC
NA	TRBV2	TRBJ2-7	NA	CASKASSYEQYF	TGTGCCAGCAAAGCGTCATCCTACGAGCAGTACTTC
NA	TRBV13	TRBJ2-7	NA	CASSLGTSEQYF	TGTGCCAGCAGCTTAGGGACTAGCGAGCAGTACTTC
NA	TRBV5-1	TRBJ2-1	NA	CASSLASVVYNEQFF	TGCGCCAGCAGCTTGGCCAGCGTTGTCTACAATGAGCAGTTCTTC
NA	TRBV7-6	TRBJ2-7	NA	CASSLAASASSYEQYF	TGTGCCAGCAGCTTAGCCGCTAGCGCCAGCTCCTACGAGCAGTACTTC
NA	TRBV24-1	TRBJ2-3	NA	CATSGVGVSDTQYF	TGTGCCACCAGTGGAGTAGGGGTAAGCGATACGCAGTATTTT
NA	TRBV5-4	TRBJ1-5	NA	CASSTDHQPQHF	TGTGCCAGCAGCACAGATCATCAGCCCCAGCATTTT
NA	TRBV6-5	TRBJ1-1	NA	CASSGENAEAFF	TGTGCCAGCTCCGGGGAAAACGCTGAAGCTTTCTTT
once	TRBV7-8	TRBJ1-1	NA	CASSHSNTEAFF	TGTGCCAGCAGCCACTCGAACACTGAAGCTTTCTTT
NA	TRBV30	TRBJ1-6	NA	CAWSSTLGPPLHF	TGTGCCTGGAGTAGTACCCTGGGGCCACCCCTCCACTTT
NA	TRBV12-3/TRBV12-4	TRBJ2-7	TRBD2	CASLLAGVTEQYF	TGTGCCAGCCTCCTAGCGGGGGTTACCGAGCAGTACTTC
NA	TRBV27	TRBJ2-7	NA	CASKAQGRDYEQYF	TGTGCCAGCAAGGCCCAGGGTCGAGACTACGAGCAGTACTTC
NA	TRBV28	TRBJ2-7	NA	CASTRGTYEQYF	TGTGCCAGCACCCGAGGTACCTACGAGCAGTACTTC
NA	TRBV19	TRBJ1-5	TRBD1	CASSISQGAIGQPQHF	TGTGCCAGTAGTATCTCGCAGGGGGCAATTGGTCAGCCCCAGCATTTT
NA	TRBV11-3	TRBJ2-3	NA	CASSLAGADTQYF	TGTGCCAGCAGCTTAGCGGGAGCAGATACGCAGTATTTT